This T cell receptor (beta chain) is drawn from a study of cytomegalovirus exposure and HLA in healthy donors. Concerning this clone: Its antigen is unknown.

The PCR employed 60 Vbeta primers together with 13 Jbeta primers. Libraries were prepared by immunoSEQ multiplex PCR; TCRdb keeps only in-frame clonotypes and omits some of them. This repertoire shows some 120,000 clones, around three quarters found once; its top ten account for 2% to 3%. Per the germline V gene, CDR1 is SGHVS and CDR2 is FQNEAQ. The CDR3 has 15 amino acids. Trimming removed 5 bases from V and 5 bases from J; junction bases left unmatched: 7. Overall study results and limits: Donors belonging to an Asian-associated ancestry cluster reportedly showed fewer N-insertions in productive TCRs than the roughly 670-donor mean, according to what a later analysis found.

The sequence was obtained from a female donor in good health and CMV-seronegative. The genes are TRBV7-8 and TRBJ2-1, with 9 bases lining up with TRBD1. The sample was PBMCs. CDR3 in DNA: TGTGCCAGCAGCCCATTGGGACAGGGCAACAATGAGCAGTTCTTC. Translated, it gives CASSPLGQGNNEQFF.